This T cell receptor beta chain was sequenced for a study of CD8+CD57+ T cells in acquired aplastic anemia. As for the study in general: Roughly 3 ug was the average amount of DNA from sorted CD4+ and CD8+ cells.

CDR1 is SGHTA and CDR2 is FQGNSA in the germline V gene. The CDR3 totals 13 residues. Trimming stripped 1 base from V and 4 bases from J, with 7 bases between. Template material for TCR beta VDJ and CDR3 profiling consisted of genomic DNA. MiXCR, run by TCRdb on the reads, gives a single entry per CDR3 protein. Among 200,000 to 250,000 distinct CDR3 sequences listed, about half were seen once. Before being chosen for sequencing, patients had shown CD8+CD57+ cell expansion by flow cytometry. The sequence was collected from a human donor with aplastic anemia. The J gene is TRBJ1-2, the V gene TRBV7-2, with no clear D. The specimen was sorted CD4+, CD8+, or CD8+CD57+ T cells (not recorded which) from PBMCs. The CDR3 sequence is CASSLDAPYGYTF. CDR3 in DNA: TGTGCCAGCAGCTTAGACGCTCCCTATGGCTACACCTTC.